The 14 T cell receptor beta chains below were found in one sample sequenced in a study of T cells expressing NK-cell markers. TCRdb re-called the 5' RACE reads, yielding one record per CDR3 amino acid sequence without DNA. The listing contains more than 400,000 distinct CDR3 sequences. Source material: blood T cells: a sorted CD56 or NKG2C T cell subset, CD4+ or CD8+ T cells, or bulk PBMC T cells (not recorded which). These receptors were collected from a woman aged 18 to 75 in good health.

The chain combines TRBV14 with TRBJ2-2. Germline lookup yields CDR1 SGHDN and CDR2 FVKESK. The length of the CDR3 is 13 residues. CDR3 in amino acids: CASSQEPTGELFF.

The J gene is TRBJ2-1, the V gene TRBV5-4; TCRdb's D gene call, TRBD1, goes unchecked for lack of DNA. The CDR3 contains 15 residues. CDR1 is SGHNT, CDR2 YYREEE, per germline (reference sequence). The CDR3: CASSFLQGTYNEQFF.

The V call is TRBV20-1, the J call TRBJ2-2; absent DNA, TCRdb's TRBD1 call cannot be checked. Per germline, CDR1 DFQATT and CDR2 SNEGSKA (reference sequence). The CDR3 has 14 residues. Here the CDR3 reads CSAGDTGVGGELFF.

The CDR3 is CASGLGSTDTQYF. V usage is TRBV5-1 and J usage is TRBJ2-3. CDR1 and CDR2 (germline): SGHRS, YFSETQ. The CDR3 spans 13 residues.

This chain links TRBV12-3 or TRBV12-4 with TRBJ1-5. The CDR3 is made up of 13 amino acids. The CDR3 loop is CASNILGAQPQHF.

The V and J genes are TRBV20-1 and TRBJ2-5; TCRdb's D call, TRBD2, is unchecked because there is no DNA. This CDR3 has 17 residues. The germline gives CDR1 DFQATT, CDR2 SNEGSKA (reference sequence). The CDR3 loop reads CSASPGTSGRRGETQYF.

V usage is TRBV6-5 and J usage is TRBJ1-3; TCRdb calls TRBD1, which cannot be checked without DNA. The CDR3 covers 15 residues. Germline V gene sequence: CDR1 MNHEY, CDR2 SVGAGI. The CDR3 sequence: CASSPGQGVGNTIYF.

The V call is TRBV20-1, the J call TRBJ1-5. This CDR3 is 12 amino acids long. Per germline, CDR1 DFQATT and CDR2 SNEGSKA (reference sequence). CDR3 sequence reads: CSAREQYQPQHF.

This CDR3 is CSAHLRDSIYNEQFF. The rearrangement links TRBV20-1 to TRBJ2-1; TCRdb calls TRBD1, which cannot be checked without DNA. Germline V gives CDR1 DFQATT, CDR2 SNEGSKA (reference sequence). The length of the CDR3 is 15 residues.

The chain carries TRBV12-3 or TRBV12-4 and TRBJ2-7; TCRdb's D call, TRBD2, is unchecked because there is no DNA. This CDR3 has 15 amino acids. CDR3 region: CASSSRLAPGNEQYF.

The rearrangement uses TRBV18 and TRBJ2-7; TCRdb names TRBD1, which stays unverified in the absence of DNA. Looked up from germline, CDR1 is KGHSH and CDR2 is LQKENI. This CDR3 contains 15 residues. The CDR3 sequence is CASSGGTVSSYEQYF. Filled out from reference TRBV18 and TRBJ2-7, the complete variable domain reads NAGVMQNPRHLVRRRGQEARLRCSPMKGHSHVYWYRQLPEEGLKFMVYLQKENIIDESGMPKERFSAEFPKEGPSILRIQQVVRGDSAAYFCASSGGTVSSYEQYFGPGTRLTVT.

The V and J genes are TRBV5-4 and TRBJ2-3; TCRdb gives TRBD1 as the D gene, but with no DNA this cannot be confirmed. Germline-derived CDR1 and CDR2 are SGHNT and YYREEE (reference sequence). This CDR3 is built from 16 residues. The CDR3 spells CASSLVQGANTDTQYF.

The chain uses TRBV7-7 and TRBJ2-2; the TCRdb D gene call, TRBD1, has no DNA to confirm it. Per the germline V gene, CDR1 is SSHAT and CDR2 is FNYEAQ (reference sequence). The CDR3 is 15 residues long. The CDR3 sequence: CASSLYGTDTGELFF.

The CDR3 region is CSGGQGAYNEQFF. V is TRBV29-1 and J is TRBJ2-1; TCRdb lists TRBD1, though no DNA is available to test this call. CDR3 length: 13 amino acids. Per the germline V gene, CDR1 is SQVTM and CDR2 is ANQGSEA.